In this sample, the clone carrying this T cell receptor beta chain turned up many times. The germline V gene encodes CDR1 SGHAT and CDR2 FQNNGV. The V gene lost 0 bases and the J gene lost 6 bases, with 20 bases spanning the gap. The CDR3 length is 17 residues. This record belongs to a study of T cells in Graves' hyperthyroidism and ophthalmopathy. RNA transcripts yielded amplified TCR beta CDR3 regions. A set of HTBI primers served as the primers for a first-round RT-PCR of the TCR CDR3. TCRdb re-called the multiplex PCR reads with MiXCR, one entry per CDR3 protein. The table shows 37,000 or so distinct CDR3 sequences, with 50% to 55% occurring only once. Orbital computed tomography, thyroid ultrasound, serum thyroxine and TRAb, and clinical symptoms together informed the diagnoses.

The chain carries TRBV11-2 and TRBJ1-1; D perhaps matches TRBD1 (5 bases). The sequencing sample was made of blood. This clonotype was obtained from a man aged 35-49 years with Graves' ophthalmopathy. The CDR3 spells CASSLEVAGRRYAEAFF. The DNA for the CDR3 is TGTGCCAGCAGCTTAGAGGTAGCAGGGAGGAGATACGCTGAAGCTTTCTTT.